The 12 T cell receptor beta chains given below trace back to one sample, sequenced in a study of cytomegalovirus exposure and HLA in healthy donors. Primers included in the PCR were 60 Vbeta and 13 Jbeta primers. Repertoires were generated with immunoSEQ multiplex PCR, while TCRdb's copy carries only in-frame clones and drops some. Among approximately 140,000 clones listed, roughly 82% were seen once. The source material was PBMCs. The receptors derive from a boy aged 10-17 years in good health and CMV-seronegative.

The rearrangement joins TRBV15 to TRBJ2-5; D is unresolved. The last part of the DNA fits TRBJ2-7 better; the J call may be wrong. The CDR3 consists of 15 residues. Germline CDR1 LNHNV, CDR2 YYDKDF (reference sequence). CDR3 nucleotide sequence: TGTGCCACCAGCAGAGGAGGCGGATTCTCCTACGAGCAGTACTTC. The encoded protein is CATSRGGGFSYEQYF.

The V call is TRBV28, the J call TRBJ2-3, with TRBD2 as a possible D gene (6 bases). Looked up from germline, CDR1 is MDHEN and CDR2 is SYDVKM. The CDR3 has 15 amino acids. V dropped 7 bases and J dropped 0 bases, with 14 bases sitting between them. The CDR3 DNA is TGTGCCAGCACCGATTTCGGGGGAAGCACAGATACGCAGTATTTT. Amino acid sequence: CASTDFGGSTDTQYF.

This chain links TRBV30 with TRBJ1-3; a possible D gene is TRBD1 (6 bases). Germline-derived CDR1 and CDR2 are GTSNPN and SVGIG (reference sequence). Trimming shortened V by 8 bases and J by 2 bases, and 13 bases separated the two germline ends. The CDR3 covers 13 residues. The CDR3 reads CAASGAAGNTIYF. The DNA for the CDR3 is TGTGCCGCCTCAGGGGCTGCTGGAAACACCATATATTTT.

This chain uses TRBV4-2 with TRBJ2-7; weak D call: TRBD2 (5 bases). Trimming left V 2 bases short and J 2 bases short, with 13 bases between. Germline V gene sequence: CDR1 LGHNA, CDR2 YNFKEQ. The CDR3 has 15 amino acids. The CDR3 here is CASSQNTAGTYEQYF. The CDR3 bases are TGTGCCAGCAGCCAAAACACGGCCGGGACCTACGAGCAGTACTTC.

The V and J genes are TRBV5-6 and TRBJ1-3, with D perhaps TRBD1 (5 bases). Germline V CDR1 and CDR2: SGHDT, YYEEEE. The CDR3 has 17 residues. V gave up 3 bases and J gave up 0 bases, with 16 bases separating them. CDR3: CASSYLDSRRSGNTIYF. The CDR3 DNA follows: TGTGCCAGCAGCTATCTTGACAGCCGACGCTCTGGAAACACCATATATTTT.

The chain recombines TRBV6-5 with TRBJ1-1; D possibly corresponds to TRBD1 (5 bases). Germline CDR1 reads MNHEY; CDR2 reads SVGAGI. This CDR3 has 13 residues. Trimming removed 2 bases from V and 5 bases from J, with 9 bases in between. In nucleotides, the CDR3 is TGTGCCAGCAGTTACGGTAGGGGTACTGAAGCTTTCTTT. Its translation: CASSYGRGTEAFF.

This chain uses TRBV15 with TRBJ1-2; D is unresolved. V lost 1 base and J lost 4, with 4 bases in between. Germline CDR1 reads LNHNV; CDR2 reads YYDKDF (reference sequence). This CDR3 has 12 amino acids. CDR3 amino acids: CATSRVVYGYTF. The CDR3 nucleotides read TGTGCCACCAGCAGAGTAGTCTATGGCTACACCTTC.

The CDR3 reads CASSPYPTGGTHEQYF. CDR3 in DNA: TGTGCCAGTAGTCCCTACCCTACGGGGGGAACCCACGAGCAGTACTTC. This rearrangement joins TRBV19 to TRBJ2-7, with 7 bases matching TRBD2. The CDR3 extends over 16 amino acids. CDR1 and CDR2 (germline): LNHDA, SQIVND (reference sequence). The junction had 15 bases not matched to a gene; V was cut back by 5 bases and J by 5 bases.

CDR3 nucleotide sequence: TGTGCCAGCACTAACCCGGGACTTCTCTACGAGCAGTACTTC. Translating gives CASTNPGLLYEQYF. V gene TRBV6-6 combines with J gene TRBJ2-7; D might be TRBD2 (6 bases). V was trimmed by 7 bases and J by 3 bases, leaving 16 bases between them. The CDR3 has 14 amino acids. CDR1 is MNHNY and CDR2 is SVGAGI in the germline V gene (reference sequence).

The chain couples TRBV6-1 to TRBJ2-1; TRBD1 aligns across 8 bases. V trimming: 4 bases; J trimming: 8 bases; junction bases outside the gene matches: 7. The CDR3 spans 14 residues. Germline V lookup: CDR1 MNHNS, CDR2 SASEGT. As DNA, the CDR3 is TGTGCCAGCAGTGTACAGACAGGGGCTTATGAGCAGTTCTTC. Protein: CASSVQTGAYEQFF.

CDR3 coding DNA: TGTGCCAGCACTTGGAGCTCTTCTCCGGGGTACGAGCAGTACTTC. It encodes CASTWSSSPGYEQYF. The chain carries TRBV6-5 and TRBJ2-7; D might be TRBD2 (5 bases). CDR1 and CDR2 (germline): MNHEY, SVGAGI. This CDR3 region has 15 residues. The V gene lost 7 bases and the J gene lost 4 bases, with 20 bases spanning the gap.

The chain couples TRBV30 to TRBJ2-7; D may be TRBD2 (6 bases). Germline V lookup: CDR1 GTSNPN, CDR2 SVGIG (reference sequence). With 1 base removed from V and 6 bases from J, the gap between germline ends came to 13 bases. This CDR3 comprises 13 residues. The CDR3 nucleotides read TGTGCCTGGAGTGGTCTGGAGGGCCGCGAGCAGTACTTC. It translates to CAWSGLEGREQYF. The full variable domain, completed using reference TRBV30 and TRBJ2-7, is SQTIHQWPATLVQPVGSPLSLECTVEGTSNPNLYWYRQAAGRGLQLLFYSVGIGQISSEVPQNLSASRPQDRQFILSSKKLLLSDSGFYLCAWSGLEGREQYFGPGTRLTVT.